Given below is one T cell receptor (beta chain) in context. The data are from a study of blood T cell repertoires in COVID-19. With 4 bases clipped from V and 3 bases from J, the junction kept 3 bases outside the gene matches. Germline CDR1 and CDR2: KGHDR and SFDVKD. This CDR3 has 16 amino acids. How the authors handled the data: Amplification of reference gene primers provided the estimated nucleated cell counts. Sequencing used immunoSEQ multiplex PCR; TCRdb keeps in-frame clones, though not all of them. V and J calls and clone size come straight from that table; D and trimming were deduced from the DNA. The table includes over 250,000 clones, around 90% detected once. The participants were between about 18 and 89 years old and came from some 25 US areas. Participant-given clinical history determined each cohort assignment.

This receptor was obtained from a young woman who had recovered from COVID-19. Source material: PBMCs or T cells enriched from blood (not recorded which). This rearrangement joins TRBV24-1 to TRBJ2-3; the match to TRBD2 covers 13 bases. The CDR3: CATSEPGLAGTDTQYF. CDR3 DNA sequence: TGTGCCACCAGTGAACCGGGACTAGCGGGAACAGATACGCAGTATTTT.